Below are 22 T cell receptor beta chains sequenced from a single sample in a study of T cells in Graves' hyperthyroidism and ophthalmopathy. From RNA transcripts, TCR beta CDR3 regions were amplified. The TCR CDR3 was amplified in a first-round RT-PCR using the HTBI primer set. One entry per CDR3 protein results from TCRdb running MiXCR on the multiplex PCR reads. The sample has more than 500,000 distinct CDR3 sequences; more than 45% are singletons. The sequencing sample was made of peripheral blood or thyroid tissue (not recorded which). These receptor sequences come from an adult woman with Graves' disease, either hyperthyroidism or ophthalmopathy (not recorded which).

V and J are TRBV19 and TRBJ2-2; D is unclear. Trimming left V 11 bases short and J 6 bases short, with 13 bases between. CDR3 length: 12 residues. Germline CDR1 and CDR2: LNHDA and SQIVND (reference sequence). The CDR3 DNA follows: TGTGCCGCCACCGGCGAAGCCGGGGAGCTGTTTTTT. This gives the protein CAATGEAGELFF.

The chain links TRBV2 to TRBJ1-1, with D perhaps TRBD1 (6 bases). This CDR3 region has 16 residues. V was trimmed by 2 bases and J by 4 bases, leaving 17 bases between them. Germline assignment: CDR1 SNHLY and CDR2 FYNNEI. Here the CDR3 reads CASSERRGARVTEAFF. The CDR3 coding sequence is TGTGCCAGCAGTGAACGGCGGGGGGCGCGGGTCACTGAAGCTTTCTTT.

A note on this clonotype: The junction shows a germline mismatch at one end, possibly a read error. The V gene is TRBV11-2, the J gene TRBJ2-2, with TRBD2 as a possible D gene (6 bases). CDR3 length equals 15 residues. Germline loops: CDR1 SGHAT, CDR2 FQNNGV. CDR3 protein: CASSLSLTDTGGLFF. CDR3 sequence (DNA): TGCGCCAGCAGCTTATCTTTGACGGACACCGGGGGGCTGTTTTTT.

This clonotype was detected once. The chain recombines TRBV5-1 with TRBJ1-1, with D possibly being TRBD1 (6 bases). The CDR3 length is 15 residues. CDR1 and CDR2 (germline): SGHRS, YFSETQ. V was trimmed by 3 bases and J by 3 bases, leaving 15 bases between them. The CDR3 here is CASSSGDTPDTEAFF. For the CDR3, the DNA is TGCGCCAGCAGCTCGGGGGACACCCCGGACACTGAAGCTTTCTTT.

This clonotype has a count of ten or more. This chain joins TRBV4-1 and TRBJ2-7, with 8 bases aligning to TRBD2. This CDR3 region has 15 residues. Germline CDR1 MGHRA, CDR2 YSYEKL. Germline trimming cut 0 bases from V and 2 bases from J; bases unmatched to any gene: 3. CDR3 sequence reads: CASSQDQRETYEQYF. The CDR3 nucleotides read TGCGCCAGCAGCCAAGATCAGCGGGAGACCTACGAGCAGTACTTC.

The CDR3 nucleotides are TGTGCCAGCAGCTTAGAGGACAGGGGCAATTCACCCCTCCACTTT. It specifies CASSLEDRGNSPLHF. The chain uses TRBV5-4 and TRBJ1-6, with 9 nucleotides matching TRBD1. Germline assignment: CDR1 SGHNT and CDR2 YYREEE (reference sequence). This CDR3 region has 15 residues. The J segment lost 7 bases and the V segment lost 2 bases, leaving 4 bases of the junction unmatched.

The V and J genes are TRBV28 and TRBJ1-2; D is perhaps TRBD1 (6 bases). This CDR3 contains 14 residues. V was clipped by 3 bases and J by 7 bases, with 15 bases between them. Germline CDR1 and CDR2: MDHEN and SYDVKM. CDR3 residues: CASSLSTGTSGYTF. In nucleotides, the CDR3 is TGTGCCAGCAGTTTGTCGACAGGCACTAGTGGCTACACCTTC.

There are many counts of this clonotype. This chain joins TRBV20-1 and TRBJ1-4; 7 bases fit TRBD1. The length of the CDR3 is 14 residues. V dropped 3 bases and J dropped 5; count of bases not matched to a gene: 6. The germline V gene encodes CDR1 DFQATT and CDR2 SNEGSKA (reference sequence). CDR3 in amino acids: CSASQGVANEKLFF. CDR3 nucleotide sequence: TGCAGTGCTAGCCAGGGGGTGGCCAATGAAAAACTGTTTTTT.

This sequence joins TRBV19 and TRBJ1-3; no reliable D call. The CDR3 sequence is 15 residues long. Germline V gives CDR1 LNHDA, CDR2 SQIVND (reference sequence). V lost 10 bases, J lost 4 bases, and 20 bases lay in between. Here the CDR3 reads CATTLDGTSGNTIYF. CDR3 nucleotide sequence: TGTGCCACTACCCTCGACGGTACTTCAGGAAACACCATATATTTT.

The chain uses TRBV6-1 and TRBJ2-3, with 7 positions matching TRBD1. Germline trimming cut 1 base from V and 4 bases from J; bases unmatched to any gene: 2. Germline V gene data show CDR1 as MNHNS and CDR2 as SASEGT. The CDR3 length is 14 residues. The CDR3 is CASSEGQGADTQYF. The CDR3 nucleotides are TGTGCCAGCAGTGAAGGACAGGGCGCAGATACGCAGTATTTT.

The chain employs TRBV20-1 and TRBJ1-1; no clear D. Germline loops: CDR1 DFQATT, CDR2 SNEGSKA (reference sequence). The CDR3 covers 11 residues. V lost 3 bases and J 11 bases, leaving 13 bases between the germline ends. The CDR3 DNA reads as TGCAGTGCTAGGGGAAGCGGGAGGGCTTTCTTT. It is translated as CSARGSGRAFF.

The chain couples TRBV11-2 to TRBJ2-7, with a weak D call TRBD2 (6 bases). Between the trimmed V and J ends, which lost 5 bases and 2 bases, there was a span of 16 bases. Germline CDR1 and CDR2: SGHAT and FQNNGV. The CDR3 spans 15 residues. The CDR3 bases are TGTGCCAGCAGCACAGAGGGACTGAAAACCTACGAGCAGTACTTC. As protein: CASSTEGLKTYEQYF.

This clonotype was seen many times. The chain recombines TRBV7-9 with TRBJ2-5; the match to TRBD2 covers 7 bases. Germline CDR1 reads SEHNR; CDR2 reads FQNEAQ (reference sequence). V shed 1 base and J 5 bases; nucleotides not matched to a gene: 10. The CDR3 spans 16 residues. CDR3 in amino acids: CASSLVAWREKETQYF. As DNA, the CDR3 is TGTGCCAGCAGCTTAGTGGCTTGGCGGGAGAAGGAGACCCAGTACTTC.

The genes are TRBV4-2 and TRBJ2-5; D is unresolved. V lost 5 bases and J 4 bases, leaving 14 bases between the germline ends. The CDR3 is made up of 14 amino acids. Germline CDR1 reads LGHNA; CDR2 reads YNFKEQ. The CDR3 DNA reads TGTGCCAGCAGCTTACCGGCCAGCCTAGAGACCCAGTACTTC. As protein: CASSLPASLETQYF.

V is TRBV7-2 and J is TRBJ2-2; 10 bases fit TRBD2. Germline V CDR1 and CDR2: SGHTA, FQGNSA. Trimming removed 4 bases from V and 5 bases from J; junction bases left unmatched: 7. The CDR3 length is 16 residues. CDR3 in DNA: TGTGCCAGCAGCTGGGCATCTAGCGGGAGTACCGGGGAGCTGTTTTTT. Its translation is CASSWASSGSTGELFF.

This clonotype was seen a few times. The rearrangement uses TRBV10-3 and TRBJ1-5, with D tentatively TRBD1 (6 bases). From germline, CDR1 is ENHRY and CDR2 SYGVKD. The CDR3 runs to 15 residues. V dropped 0 bases and J dropped 9 bases, with 15 bases sitting between them. DNA of the CDR3: TGTGCCATCAGTGAGTCAGATCAGGGGAGCCGGCCCCAGCATTTT. Translation gives CAISESDQGSRPQHF.

This clonotype was seen many times. The rearrangement joins TRBV6-6 to TRBJ2-7; either TRBD1 or TRBD2 may fit D (5 bases each). V was pared by 5 bases and J by 3 bases, with 14 bases between. From germline, CDR1 is MNHNY and CDR2 SVGAGI (reference sequence). The CDR3 is made up of 14 amino acids. Here the CDR3 reads CASSLREKDYEQYF. For the CDR3, the DNA is TGTGCCAGCAGTCTCAGGGAGAAAGACTACGAGCAGTACTTC.

The chain has TRBV9 and TRBJ1-3; 7 bases line up with TRBD1. With V trimmed by 7 bases and J by 5 bases, 15 bases remained unmatched. Germline V lookup: CDR1 SGDLS, CDR2 YYNGEE. This CDR3 contains 16 residues. The CDR3 sequence is CASSVPGSGGRNTIYF. Here the CDR3 DNA reads TGTGCCAGCTCAGTCCCGGGCTCAGGGGGTAGAAACACCATATATTTT.

This clonotype has just a few counts. The genes are TRBV20-1 and TRBJ2-3; no firm D call. This CDR3 contains 15 residues. The V gene's germline CDR1 is DFQATT and CDR2 SNEGSKA (reference sequence). V was cut by 3 bases and J by 0 bases, with 13 bases left in between. CDR3 region: CSASAPTTSTDTQYF. CDR3 coding DNA: TGCAGTGCTAGTGCCCCCACGACTAGCACAGATACGCAGTATTTT.

This clonotype showed up many times. The chain carries TRBV4-1 and TRBJ1-6; the match to TRBD1 covers 7 bases. The CDR3 covers 16 residues. After removal of 7 bases from V and 3 bases from J, the junction contained 9 bases not matched to a gene. Germline V gene data show CDR1 as MGHRA and CDR2 as YSYEKL. Here the CDR3 DNA reads TGCGCCAGCAAGGAGGAGGGGGCTAACTATAATTCACCCCTCCACTTT. Protein sequence: CASKEEGANYNSPLHF.

This sequence joins TRBV7-9 and TRBJ1-5; D remains unclear. V was clipped by 5 bases and J by 5 bases, with 13 bases between them. This CDR3 has 14 residues. Germline V gene sequence: CDR1 SEHNR, CDR2 FQNEAQ (reference sequence). The CDR3 DNA reads TGTGCCAGCAGCCGCTACCGGGAGGATCAGCCCCAGCATTTT. Translation: CASSRYREDQPQHF. Full variable domain (outside the CDR3, taken from reference TRBV7-9 and TRBJ1-5): DTGVSQNPRHKITKRGQNVTFRCDPISEHNRLYWYRQTLGQGPEFLTYFQNEAQLEKSRLLSDRFSAERPKGSFSTLEIQRTEQGDSAMYLCASSRYREDQPQHFGDGTRLSIL.

There are many counts of this clonotype. DNA of the CDR3: TGCGCCAGCAGCTTGTTACAGGGGGACGAGACCCAGTACTTC. Its protein is CASSLLQGDETQYF. The V gene is TRBV5-1, the J gene TRBJ2-5; TRBD1 aligns across 8 bases. Germline V gene data show CDR1 as SGHRS and CDR2 as YFSETQ. The CDR3 sequence is 14 residues long. Trimming at V came to 1 base and at J to 5 bases, leaving 4 bases not matched to a gene.